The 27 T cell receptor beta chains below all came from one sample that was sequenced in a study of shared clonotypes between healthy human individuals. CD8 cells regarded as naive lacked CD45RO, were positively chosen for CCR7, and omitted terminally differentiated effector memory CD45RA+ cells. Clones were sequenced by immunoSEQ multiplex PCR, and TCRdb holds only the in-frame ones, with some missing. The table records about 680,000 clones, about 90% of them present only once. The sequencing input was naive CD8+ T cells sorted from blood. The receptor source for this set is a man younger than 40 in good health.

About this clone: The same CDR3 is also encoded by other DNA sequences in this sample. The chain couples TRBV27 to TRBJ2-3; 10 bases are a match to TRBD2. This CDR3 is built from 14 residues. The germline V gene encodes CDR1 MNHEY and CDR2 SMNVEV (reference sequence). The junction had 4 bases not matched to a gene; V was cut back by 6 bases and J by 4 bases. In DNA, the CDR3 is TGTGCCAGCAGCATCCTAGCGGGAGCAGATACGCAGTATTTT. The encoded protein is CASSILAGADTQYF.

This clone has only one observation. DNA for the CDR3: TGTGCCAGCAGTTCTCCCCGGACTAGCGGATTATACAATGAGCAGTTCTTC. It encodes CASSSPRTSGLYNEQFF. V gene TRBV28 combines with J gene TRBJ2-1; 10 bases are a match to TRBD2. V was clipped by 4 bases and J by 4 bases; unmatched bases: 10. In germline, CDR1 is MDHEN, CDR2 SYDVKM. CDR3 length: 17 amino acids.

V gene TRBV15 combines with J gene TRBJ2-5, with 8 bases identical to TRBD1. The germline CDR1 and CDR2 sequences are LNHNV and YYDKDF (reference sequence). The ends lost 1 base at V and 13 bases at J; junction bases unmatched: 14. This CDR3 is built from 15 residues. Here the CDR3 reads CATSRVGGQAKFPYF. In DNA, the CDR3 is TGTGCCACCAGCAGAGTCGGGGGACAGGCGAAGTTTCCGTACTTC.

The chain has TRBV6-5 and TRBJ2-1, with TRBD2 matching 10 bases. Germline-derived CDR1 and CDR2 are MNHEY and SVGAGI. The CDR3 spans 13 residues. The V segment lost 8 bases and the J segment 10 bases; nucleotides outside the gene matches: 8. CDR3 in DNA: TGTGCCAGCGGGCTAGCGGGGGCGAACGAGCAGTTCTTC. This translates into CASGLAGANEQFF.

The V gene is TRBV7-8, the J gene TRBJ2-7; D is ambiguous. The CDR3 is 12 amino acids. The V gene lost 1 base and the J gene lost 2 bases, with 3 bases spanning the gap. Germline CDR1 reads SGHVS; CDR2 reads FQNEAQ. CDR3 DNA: TGTGCCAGCAGCTTAGTCCCCTACGAGCAGTACTTC. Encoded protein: CASSLVPYEQYF. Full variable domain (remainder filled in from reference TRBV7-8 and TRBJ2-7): GAGVSQSPRYKVAKRGQDVALRCDPISGHVSLFWYQQALGQGPEFLTYFQNEAQLDKSGLPSDRFFAERPEGSVSTLKIQRTQQEDSAVYLCASSLVPYEQYFGPGTRLTVT.

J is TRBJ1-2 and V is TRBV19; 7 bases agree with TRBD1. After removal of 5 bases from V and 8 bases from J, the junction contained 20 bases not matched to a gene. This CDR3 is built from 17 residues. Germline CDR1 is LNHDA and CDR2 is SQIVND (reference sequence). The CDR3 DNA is TGTGCCAGTAGTGGCGGGACAGACTTCTGGGTGTCCTTCGGCTACACCTTC. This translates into CASSGGTDFWVSFGYTF.

The DNA for the CDR3 is TGTGCCAGCAGCCCGACAGGAACACGCTACAATGAGCAGTTCTTC. Encoded protein: CASSPTGTRYNEQFF. V usage is TRBV14 and J usage is TRBJ2-1; perhaps TRBD1 as D (6 bases). Germline CDR1 SGHDN, CDR2 FVKESK. The CDR3 length is 15 residues. V shed 4 bases and J shed 3 bases, with 13 bases lying between them.

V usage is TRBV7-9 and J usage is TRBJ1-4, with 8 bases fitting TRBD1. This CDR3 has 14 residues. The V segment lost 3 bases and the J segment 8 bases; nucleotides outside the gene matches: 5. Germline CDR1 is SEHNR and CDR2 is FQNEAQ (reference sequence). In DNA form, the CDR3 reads TGTGCCAGCAGCTTCGCTAGGACAGGGGAAAAACTGTTTTTT. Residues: CASSFARTGEKLFF.

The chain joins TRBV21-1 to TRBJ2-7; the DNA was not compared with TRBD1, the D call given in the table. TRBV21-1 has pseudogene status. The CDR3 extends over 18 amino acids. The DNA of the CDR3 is TGTGCCAGCAGCAAAGCCTGTCCTATCCAGGTTCGCTCCTACGAGCAGTACTTC. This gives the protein CASSKACPIQVRSYEQYF.

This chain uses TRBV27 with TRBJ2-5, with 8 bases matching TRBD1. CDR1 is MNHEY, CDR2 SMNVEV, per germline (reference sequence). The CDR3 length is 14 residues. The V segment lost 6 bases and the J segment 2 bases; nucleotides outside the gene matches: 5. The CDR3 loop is CASSFQGAQETQYF. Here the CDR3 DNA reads TGTGCCAGCAGCTTTCAGGGGGCTCAAGAGACCCAGTACTTC.

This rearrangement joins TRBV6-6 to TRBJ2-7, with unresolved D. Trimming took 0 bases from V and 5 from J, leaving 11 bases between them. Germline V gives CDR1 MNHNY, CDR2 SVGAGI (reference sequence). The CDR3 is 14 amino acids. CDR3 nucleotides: TGTGCCAGCAGTTACTCCTTAGACTCTAACGAGCAGTACTTC. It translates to CASSYSLDSNEQYF.

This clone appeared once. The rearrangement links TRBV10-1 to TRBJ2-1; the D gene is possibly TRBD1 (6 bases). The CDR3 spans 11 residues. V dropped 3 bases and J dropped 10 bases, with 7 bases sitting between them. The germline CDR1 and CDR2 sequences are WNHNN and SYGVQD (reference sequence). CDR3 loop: CASSDGTEQFF. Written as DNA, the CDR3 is TGCGCCAGCAGTGACGGGACAGAGCAGTTCTTC.

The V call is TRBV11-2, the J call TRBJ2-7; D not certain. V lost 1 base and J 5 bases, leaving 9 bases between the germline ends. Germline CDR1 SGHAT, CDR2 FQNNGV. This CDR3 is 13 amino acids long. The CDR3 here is CASSLVGVHEQYF. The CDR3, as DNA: TGTGCCAGCAGCTTAGTGGGTGTACACGAGCAGTACTTC.

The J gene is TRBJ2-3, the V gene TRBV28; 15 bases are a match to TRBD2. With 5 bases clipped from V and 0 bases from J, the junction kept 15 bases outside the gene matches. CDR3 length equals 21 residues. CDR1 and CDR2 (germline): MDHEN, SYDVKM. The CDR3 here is CASSHEVGLAGGTLSTDTQYF. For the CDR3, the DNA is TGTGCCAGCAGTCACGAGGTGGGACTAGCGGGAGGCACTTTAAGCACAGATACGCAGTATTTT.

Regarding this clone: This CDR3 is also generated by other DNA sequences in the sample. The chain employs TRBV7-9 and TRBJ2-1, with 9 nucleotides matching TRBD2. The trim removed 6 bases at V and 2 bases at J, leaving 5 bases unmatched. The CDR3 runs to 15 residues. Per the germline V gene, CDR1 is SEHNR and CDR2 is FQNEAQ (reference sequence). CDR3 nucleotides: TGTGCCAGCAGTTCTAGCGGGACCCCCTACAATGAGCAGTTCTTC. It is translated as CASSSSGTPYNEQFF.

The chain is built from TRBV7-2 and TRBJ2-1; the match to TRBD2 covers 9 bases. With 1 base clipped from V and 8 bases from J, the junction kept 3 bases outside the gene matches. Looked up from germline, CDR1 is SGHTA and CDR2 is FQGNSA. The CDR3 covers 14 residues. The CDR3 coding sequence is TGTGCCAGCAGCTTAGTGGGACTAGCCGATGAGCAGTTCTTC. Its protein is CASSLVGLADEQFF.

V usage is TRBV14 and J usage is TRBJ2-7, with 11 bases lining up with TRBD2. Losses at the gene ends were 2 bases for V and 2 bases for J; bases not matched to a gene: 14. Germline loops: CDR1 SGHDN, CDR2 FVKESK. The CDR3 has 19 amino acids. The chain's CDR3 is CASSQLQGRLAGSPYEQYF. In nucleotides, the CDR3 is TGTGCCAGCAGCCAACTACAGGGAAGACTAGCGGGATCACCCTACGAGCAGTACTTC.

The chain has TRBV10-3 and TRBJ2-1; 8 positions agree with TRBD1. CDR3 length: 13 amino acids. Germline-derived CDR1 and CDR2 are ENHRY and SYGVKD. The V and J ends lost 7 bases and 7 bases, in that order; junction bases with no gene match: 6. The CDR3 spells CAITPTGANEQFF. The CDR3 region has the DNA TGTGCCATCACCCCGACAGGGGCAAATGAGCAGTTCTTC.

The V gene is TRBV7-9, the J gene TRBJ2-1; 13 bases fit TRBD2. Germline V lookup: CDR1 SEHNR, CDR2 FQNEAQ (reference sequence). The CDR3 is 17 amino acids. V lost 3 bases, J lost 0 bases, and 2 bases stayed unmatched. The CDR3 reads CASSLGLAGSSYNEQFF. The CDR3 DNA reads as TGTGCCAGCAGCTTGGGACTAGCGGGAAGCTCCTACAATGAGCAGTTCTTC.

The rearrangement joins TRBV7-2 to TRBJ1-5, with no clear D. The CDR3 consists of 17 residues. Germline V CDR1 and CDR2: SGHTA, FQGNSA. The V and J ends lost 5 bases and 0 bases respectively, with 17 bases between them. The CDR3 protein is CASSPHGVLYSNQPQHF. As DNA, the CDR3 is TGTGCCAGCAGCCCACATGGGGTTCTCTATAGCAATCAGCCCCAGCATTTT.

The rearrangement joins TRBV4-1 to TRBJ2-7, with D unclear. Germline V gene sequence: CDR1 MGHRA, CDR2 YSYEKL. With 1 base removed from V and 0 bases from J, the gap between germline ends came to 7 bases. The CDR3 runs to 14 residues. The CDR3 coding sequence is TGCGCCAGCAGCCAAGTGGCCAACTCCTACGAGCAGTACTTC. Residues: CASSQVANSYEQYF.

CDR3 residues: CASRYDRATYEQYF. The CDR3 bases are TGTGCCAGTAGGTATGACAGAGCGACCTACGAGCAGTACTTC. This chain joins TRBV6-1 and TRBJ2-7, with D tentatively TRBD1 (5 bases). Trimming shortened V by 9 bases and J by 2 bases, and 17 bases separated the two germline ends. Per germline, CDR1 MNHNS and CDR2 SASEGT. The CDR3 totals 14 residues.

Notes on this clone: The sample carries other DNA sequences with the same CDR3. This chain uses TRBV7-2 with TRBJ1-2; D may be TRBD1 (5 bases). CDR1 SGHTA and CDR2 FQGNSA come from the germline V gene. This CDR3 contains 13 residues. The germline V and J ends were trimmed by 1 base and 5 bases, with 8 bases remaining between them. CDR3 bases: TGTGCCAGCAGCTTAGGGGGCGTTTATGGCTACACCTTC. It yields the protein CASSLGGVYGYTF.

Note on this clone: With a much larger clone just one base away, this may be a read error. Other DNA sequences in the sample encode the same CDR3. The CDR3 region has the DNA TGTGCCAGCAGTTCTTCCTACGAGCAGTACTTC. Protein product: CASSSSYEQYF. The chain has TRBV28 and TRBJ2-7; D gene ambiguous. Germline V CDR1 and CDR2: MDHEN, SYDVKM. The CDR3 covers 11 residues. V was pared by 4 bases and J by 1 base, with 2 bases between.

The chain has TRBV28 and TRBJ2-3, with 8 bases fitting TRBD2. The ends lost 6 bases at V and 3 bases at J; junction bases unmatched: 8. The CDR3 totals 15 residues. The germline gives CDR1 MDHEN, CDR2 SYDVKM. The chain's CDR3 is CASSASGSWTDTQYF. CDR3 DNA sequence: TGTGCCAGCAGCGCCAGCGGGAGTTGGACAGATACGCAGTATTTT.

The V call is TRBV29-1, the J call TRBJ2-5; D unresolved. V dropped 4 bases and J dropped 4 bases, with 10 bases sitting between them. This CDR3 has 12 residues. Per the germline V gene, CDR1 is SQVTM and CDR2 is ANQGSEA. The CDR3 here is CSVVGSGETQYF. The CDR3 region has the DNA TGCAGCGTTGTGGGTTCAGGAGAGACCCAGTACTTC.

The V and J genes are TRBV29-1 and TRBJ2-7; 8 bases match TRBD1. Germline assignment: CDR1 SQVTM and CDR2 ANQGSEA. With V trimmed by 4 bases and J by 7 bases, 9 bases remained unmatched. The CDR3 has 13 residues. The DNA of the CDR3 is TGCAGCGTTGTCTCCGGGACAGGTGGGGAGCAGTACTTC. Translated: CSVVSGTGGEQYF.